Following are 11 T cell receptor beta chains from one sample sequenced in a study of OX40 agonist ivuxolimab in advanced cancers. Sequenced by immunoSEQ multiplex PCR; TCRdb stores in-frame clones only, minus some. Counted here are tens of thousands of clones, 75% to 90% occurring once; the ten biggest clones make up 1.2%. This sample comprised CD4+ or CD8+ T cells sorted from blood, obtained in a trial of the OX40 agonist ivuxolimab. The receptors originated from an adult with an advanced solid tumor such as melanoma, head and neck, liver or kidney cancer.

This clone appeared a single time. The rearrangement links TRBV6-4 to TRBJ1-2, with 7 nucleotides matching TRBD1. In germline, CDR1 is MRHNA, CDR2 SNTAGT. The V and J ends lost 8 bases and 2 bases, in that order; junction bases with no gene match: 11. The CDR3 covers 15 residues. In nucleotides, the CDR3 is TGTGCCAGCCCAAAGACAGGGCCATCGAACTATGGCTACACCTTC. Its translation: CASPKTGPSNYGYTF.

This CDR3 is CASSVEGGGAETQYF. CDR3 DNA sequence: TGTGCCAGCAGCGTAGAAGGGGGGGGCGCGGAGACCCAGTACTTC. The chain has TRBV9 and TRBJ2-5; tentative D call: TRBD2 (7 bases). The germline CDR1 and CDR2 sequences are SGDLS and YYNGEE. Trimming took 0 bases from V and 5 from J, leaving 14 bases between them. There are 15 residues in the CDR3.

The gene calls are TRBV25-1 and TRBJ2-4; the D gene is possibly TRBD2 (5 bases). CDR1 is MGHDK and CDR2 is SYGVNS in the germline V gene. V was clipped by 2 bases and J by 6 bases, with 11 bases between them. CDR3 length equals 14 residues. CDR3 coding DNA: TGTGCCAGCAGTGAAAGTCGCCGGGGAAACATTCAGTACTTC. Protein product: CASSESRRGNIQYF.

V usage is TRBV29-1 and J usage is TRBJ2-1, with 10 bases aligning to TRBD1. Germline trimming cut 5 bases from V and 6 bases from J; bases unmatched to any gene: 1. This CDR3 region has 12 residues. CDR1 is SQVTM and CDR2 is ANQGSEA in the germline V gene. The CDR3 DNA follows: TGCAGCGTTAGGACAGGGGGCAATGAGCAGTTCTTC. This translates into CSVRTGGNEQFF.

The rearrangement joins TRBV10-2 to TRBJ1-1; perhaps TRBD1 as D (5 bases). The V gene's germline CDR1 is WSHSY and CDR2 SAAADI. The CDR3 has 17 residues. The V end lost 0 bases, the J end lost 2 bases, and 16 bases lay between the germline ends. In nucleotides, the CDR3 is TGCGCCAGCAGTGAGTCGTCTTTTGGGGCAATCAACACTGAAGCTTTCTTT. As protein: CASSESSFGAINTEAFF.

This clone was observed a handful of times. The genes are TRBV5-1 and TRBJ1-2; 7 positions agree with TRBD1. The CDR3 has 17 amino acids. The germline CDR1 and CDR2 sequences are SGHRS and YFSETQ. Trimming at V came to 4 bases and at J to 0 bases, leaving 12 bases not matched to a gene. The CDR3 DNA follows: TGCGCCAGCAGCCCTGGGGTGGGACAGCCCCCTAACTATGGCTACACCTTC. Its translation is CASSPGVGQPPNYGYTF.

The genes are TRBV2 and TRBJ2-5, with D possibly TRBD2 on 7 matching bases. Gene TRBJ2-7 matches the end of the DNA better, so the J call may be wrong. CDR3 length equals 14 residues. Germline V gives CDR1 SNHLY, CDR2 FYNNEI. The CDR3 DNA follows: TGTGCCAGCAGGCTAGGGGGGGCCTCCTACGAGCAGTACTTC. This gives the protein CASRLGGASYEQYF.

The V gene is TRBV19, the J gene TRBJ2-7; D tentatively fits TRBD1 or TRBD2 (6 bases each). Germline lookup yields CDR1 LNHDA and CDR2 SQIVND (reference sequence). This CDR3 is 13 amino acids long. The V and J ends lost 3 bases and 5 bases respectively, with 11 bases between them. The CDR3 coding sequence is TGTGCCAGTAGTATTCCCGGGGGCAACGAGCAGTACTTC. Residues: CASSIPGGNEQYF.

DNA of the CDR3: TGTGCCAGTAGTACACTTGCTGAAGCTTTCTTT. This translates into CASSTLAEAFF. The gene calls are TRBV19 and TRBJ1-1; the D is unclear. The CDR3 is 11 residues long. CDR1 LNHDA and CDR2 SQIVND come from the germline V gene (reference sequence). The V and J ends lost 4 bases and 6 bases respectively, with 6 bases between them.

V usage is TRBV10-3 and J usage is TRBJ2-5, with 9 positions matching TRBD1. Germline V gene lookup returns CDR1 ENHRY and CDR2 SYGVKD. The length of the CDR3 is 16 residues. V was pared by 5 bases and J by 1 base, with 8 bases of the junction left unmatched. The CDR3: CAISSPGQGPQETQYF. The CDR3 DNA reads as TGTGCCATCAGTTCCCCGGGACAGGGCCCCCAAGAGACCCAGTACTTC.

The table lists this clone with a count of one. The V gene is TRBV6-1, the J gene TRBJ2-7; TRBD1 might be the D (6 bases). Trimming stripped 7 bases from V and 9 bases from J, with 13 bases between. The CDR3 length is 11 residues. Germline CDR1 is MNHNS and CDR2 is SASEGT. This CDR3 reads CASTQGRRQYF. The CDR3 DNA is TGTGCCAGCACCCAGGGGCGGAGGCAGTACTTC.